The 30 T cell receptor beta chains below were found in one sample sequenced in a study of shared clonotypes between healthy human individuals (dated by TCRdb to 2019 to 2021). The library was made by the immunoSEQ multiplex PCR assay. Entries here come from immuneACCESS through TCRdb and include only in-frame sequences with V and J called. Some clones fail to appear in such tables; in the studies checked, an unresolved V gene covers under half of the shortfall, and the cause of the remainder is unknown. The sample table contains more than 2,000,000 clones; only one count was recorded for 85% to 95% of them. Together, the top ten hold roughly 0.14% of the sample. Sequenced input: naive CD4+ T cells sorted from blood. In the paper's terms, the cell subset or site label means: CD45RA+ positively selected. The origin of the receptors is a man aged 18 to 30 in good health.

Notes on this clone: At the DNA level, this CDR3 is encoded by other sequences in the same sample as well. The J gene is TRBJ2-1, the V gene TRBV11-2, with 9 bases that match TRBD2. V lost 5 bases, J lost 4 bases, and 6 bases stayed unmatched. This CDR3 region has 15 residues. CDR1 SGHAT and CDR2 FQNNGV come from the germline V gene. CDR3 bases: TGTGCCAGCAGCCCCAGGCTAGCGGGATACAATGAGCAGTTCTTC. It codes for CASSPRLAGYNEQFF. The full variable domain, rest sourced from reference TRBV11-2 and TRBJ2-1, is EAGVAQSPRYKIIEKRQSVAFWCNPISGHATLYWYQQILGQGPKLLIQFQNNGVVDDSQLPKDRFSAERLKGVDSTLKIQPAKLEDSAVYLCASSPRLAGYNEQFFGPGTRLTVL.

V usage is TRBV13 and J usage is TRBJ2-7, with D possibly being TRBD1 (7 bases). Germline V lookup: CDR1 PRHDT, CDR2 FYEKMQ (reference sequence). The V end was cut by 9 bases, the J end by 4 bases, with 22 bases between. This CDR3 comprises 15 residues. The CDR3 DNA is TGTGCCAGTCGGTTCAGGGGGGCGGGGCAATACGAGCAGTACTTC. This sequence encodes CASRFRGAGQYEQYF. The full variable domain, its missing parts supplied by reference TRBV13 and TRBJ2-7, is AAGVIQSPRHLIKEKRETATLKCYPIPRHDTVYWYQQGPGQDPQFLISFYEKMQSDKGSIPDRFSAQQFSDYHSELNMSSLELGDSALYFCASRFRGAGQYEQYFGPGTRLTVT.

The chain has TRBV2 and TRBJ2-6; D could derive from TRBD1 or TRBD2 (5 bases each). CDR3 length: 15 residues. Germline CDR1 SNHLY, CDR2 FYNNEI. V was clipped by 4 bases and J by 2 bases, with 9 bases between them. The CDR3 nucleotides read TGTGCCAGCAGTGTAGTGGGGGCTGGGGCCAACGTCCTGACTTTC. Amino acid sequence: CASSVVGAGANVLTF.

This sequence joins TRBV7-2 and TRBJ2-1; tentatively, D is TRBD2 (6 bases). This CDR3 is 15 amino acids long. CDR1 and CDR2 (germline): SGHTA, FQGNSA. V lost 1 base, J lost 3 bases, and 10 bases lay in between. Here the CDR3 reads CASSLDPGLYNEQFF. In nucleotides, the CDR3 is TGTGCCAGCAGCTTAGATCCGGGACTCTACAATGAGCAGTTCTTC. The full variable domain, completed using reference TRBV7-2 and TRBJ2-1, is GAGVSQSPSNKVTEKGKDVELRCDPISGHTALYWYRQSLGQGLEFLIYFQGNSAPDKSGLPSDRFSAERTGGSVSTLTIQRTQQEDSAVYLCASSLDPGLYNEQFFGPGTRLTVL.

This clone appeared a few times. The genes are TRBV29-1 and TRBJ1-1, with D perhaps matching TRBD1 (5 bases). V lost 4 bases to trimming and J lost 5 bases, with 11 bases between them. Germline V gene sequence: CDR1 SQVTM, CDR2 ANQGSEA. The CDR3 extends over 12 amino acids. CDR3 DNA sequence: TGCAGCGTTGGAACAGGAAGAACTGAAGCTTTCTTT. It yields the protein CSVGTGRTEAFF.

This sequence joins TRBV11-2 and TRBJ2-5, with unresolved D. Trimming left V 1 base short and J 5 bases short, with 11 bases between. The germline gives CDR1 SGHAT, CDR2 FQNNGV. CDR3 length: 14 residues. CDR3 nucleotide sequence: TGTGCCAGCAGCTTAGGATTTCTGGGCGAGACCCAGTACTTC. This codes for CASSLGFLGETQYF.

This chain joins TRBV19 and TRBJ1-5, with 8 bases aligning to TRBD1. This CDR3 spans 17 amino acids. Per the germline V gene, CDR1 is LNHDA and CDR2 is SQIVND (reference sequence). V gave up 4 bases and J gave up 6 bases; unmatched junction bases: 14. CDR3 in DNA: TGTGCCAGTAGTAGTTCAGTAGGAACAGGGGGGAGTCAGCCCCAGCATTTT. It is translated as CASSSSVGTGGSQPQHF.

The CDR3 is CASSLSPGGSRETQYF. The CDR3 nucleotides are TGTGCCAGCAGCTTGTCCCCAGGGGGGTCAAGGGAGACCCAGTACTTC. The chain recombines TRBV5-6 with TRBJ2-5; the D gene is possibly TRBD1 (7 bases). V was pared by 1 base and J by 5 bases, with 18 bases between. The CDR3 sequence is 16 residues long. Germline V gene data show CDR1 as SGHDT and CDR2 as YYEEEE.

J is TRBJ2-7 and V is TRBV10-3, with D possibly TRBD1 on 5 matching bases. This CDR3 has 12 residues. Per germline, CDR1 ENHRY and CDR2 SYGVKD. The ends were cut back, 5 bases at V and 5 bases at J, with 10 bases in the middle. This CDR3 is CAISPGQNEQYF. The CDR3 region has the DNA TGTGCCATCAGTCCTGGACAAAACGAGCAGTACTTC.

The chain carries TRBV30 and TRBJ2-7, with 7 nucleotides matching TRBD1. CDR3 length: 14 residues. Germline lookup yields CDR1 GTSNPN and CDR2 SVGIG (reference sequence). V was pared by 4 bases and J by 4 bases, with 10 bases of the junction left unmatched. In nucleotides, the CDR3 is TGTGCCTGGACTCGACAGGGCAGGGGTTACGAGCAGTACTTC. Protein: CAWTRQGRGYEQYF.

The V call is TRBV7-8, the J call TRBJ2-7, with D uncertain. Germline-derived CDR1 and CDR2 are SGHVS and FQNEAQ. Between the trimmed V and J ends, which lost 0 bases and 3 bases, there was a span of 6 bases. This CDR3 has 13 residues. CDR3 DNA: TGTGCCAGCAGCTTAGCCGAAAACTACGAGCAGTACTTC. Translating gives CASSLAENYEQYF.

The CDR3 here is CARQYNYNEQFF. Here the CDR3 DNA reads TGTGCCAGGCAATACAACTACAATGAGCAGTTCTTC. This chain joins TRBV28 and TRBJ2-1, with D unclear. The CDR3 covers 12 residues. Germline-derived CDR1 and CDR2 are MDHEN and SYDVKM. Trimming shortened V by 9 bases and J by 3 bases, and 9 bases separated the two germline ends.

Only one count was recorded for this clone. This rearrangement joins TRBV19 to TRBJ2-1, with unresolved D. The germline gives CDR1 LNHDA, CDR2 SQIVND (reference sequence). The ends were cut back, 6 bases at V and 3 bases at J, with 12 bases in the middle. The CDR3 loop spans 14 amino acids. DNA for the CDR3: TGTGCCAGTAGCCGGCGAAACAACTACAATGAGCAGTTCTTC. Protein product: CASSRRNNYNEQFF.

The J gene is TRBJ1-2, the V gene TRBV5-4, with D uncertain. V lost 7 bases and J 14 bases, leaving 21 bases between the germline ends. The length of the CDR3 is 12 residues. The germline CDR1 and CDR2 sequences are SGHNT and YYREEE (reference sequence). The CDR3 bases are TGTGCCAGCCACCCTGAGGAAGGCGGGGTGACCTTC. It translates to CASHPEEGGVTF.

A few counts support this clone. The rearrangement joins TRBV30 to TRBJ1-1; a weak D match, TRBD1 (6 bases). Trimming cost V 7 bases and J 1 base, with 7 bases left between them. This CDR3 is built from 11 residues. Germline V gene sequence: CDR1 GTSNPN, CDR2 SVGIG (reference sequence). The CDR3 DNA reads as TGTGCCTCGACAGGGAACACTGAAGCTTTCTTT. Its translation: CASTGNTEAFF.

With respect to this clone: A read error may produce the germline difference seen at one junction end. The CDR3 bases are TGTGCCAGCAGTTACTCGAGGGACGGCTACAAGCAGTACTTC. Amino acid sequence: CASSYSRDGYKQYF. V and J are TRBV6-5 and TRBJ2-7; D is perhaps TRBD1 or TRBD2 (5 bases each). Germline loops: CDR1 MNHEY, CDR2 SVGAGI. The CDR3 runs to 14 residues.

The chain carries TRBV6-5 and TRBJ2-4; D is ambiguous. V was pared by 0 bases and J by 0 bases, with 9 bases between. Germline CDR1 MNHEY, CDR2 SVGAGI. The CDR3 contains 16 residues. For the CDR3, the DNA is TGTGCCAGCAGTTACTCTCATGGGTTAGCCAAAAACATTCAGTACTTC. Amino acid sequence: CASSYSHGLAKNIQYF.

The gene calls are TRBV7-9 and TRBJ1-2; D remains ambiguous. The germline V and J ends were trimmed by 0 bases and 4 bases, with 9 bases remaining between them. This CDR3 is 14 amino acids long. Germline CDR1 and CDR2: SEHNR and FQNEAQ (reference sequence). The CDR3 DNA follows: TGTGCCAGCAGCTTAGCTGGGGTGGTCTATGGCTACACCTTC. The encoded protein is CASSLAGVVYGYTF.

The chain is built from TRBV5-1 and TRBJ2-7; a weak D match, TRBD2 (5 bases). This CDR3 has 15 amino acids. Germline CDR1 is SGHRS and CDR2 is YFSETQ. The V and J ends lost 2 bases and 1 base respectively, with 13 bases between them. The CDR3, as DNA: TGCGCCAGCAGCTTCCTCCCAGAGGGTTCCTACGAGCAGTACTTC. Its protein product is CASSFLPEGSYEQYF.

The V call is TRBV6-5, the J call TRBJ2-1, with 10 bases that match TRBD2. Germline V gene data show CDR1 as MNHEY and CDR2 as SVGAGI. The CDR3 consists of 16 residues. The ends lost 2 bases at V and 8 bases at J; junction bases unmatched: 9. The CDR3 sequence is CASSYSSSSGSYEQFF. CDR3 in DNA: TGTGCCAGCAGTTACAGTTCGTCTAGCGGGAGCTATGAGCAGTTCTTC.

This chain joins TRBV19 and TRBJ2-7; 9 bases agree with TRBD1. The CDR3 spans 14 residues. V gave up 7 bases and J gave up 6 bases; unmatched junction bases: 10. Germline assignment: CDR1 LNHDA and CDR2 SQIVND (reference sequence). The DNA for the CDR3 is TGTGCCAGTACCGCCGGGACAGGGAAGGCCGAGCAGTACTTC. The encoded protein is CASTAGTGKAEQYF.

This clone was picked up one time. Distinct nucleotide sequences in the sample also encode this CDR3. V is TRBV5-1 and J is TRBJ1-5; D call uncertain. Trimming left V 0 bases short and J 0 bases short, with 4 bases between. From germline, CDR1 is SGHRS and CDR2 YFSETQ. This CDR3 is built from 14 residues. Written as DNA, the CDR3 is TGCGCCAGCAGCTTGGGTGGTAGCAATCAGCCCCAGCATTTT. It encodes CASSLGGSNQPQHF.

This clone was observed a single time. V and J are TRBV5-1 and TRBJ2-7, with 8 positions matching TRBD1. CDR1 and CDR2 (germline): SGHRS, YFSETQ. The CDR3 is made up of 16 amino acids. V gave up 4 bases and J gave up 3 bases; unmatched junction bases: 12. The CDR3 sequence: CASSPKRDTGGYEQYF. In nucleotides, the CDR3 is TGCGCCAGCAGCCCTAAACGGGACACAGGGGGCTACGAGCAGTACTTC.

This clone was observed a few times. J is TRBJ1-2 and V is TRBV2, with D uncertain. The V end was cut by 6 bases, the J end by 8 bases, with 10 bases between. Germline assignment: CDR1 SNHLY and CDR2 FYNNEI. The CDR3 length is 11 residues. The CDR3 loop is CASRSMLGYTF. The CDR3 region has the DNA TGTGCCAGCAGATCAATGCTGGGCTACACCTTC.

A remark on this clone: This same CDR3 is encoded by further DNA sequences in the sample. CDR3 bases: TGTGCCAGCAGTTTCTGGGACAGGAACACCGGGGAGCTGTTTTTT. As protein: CASSFWDRNTGELFF. The chain carries TRBV28 and TRBJ2-2, with 7 bases aligning to TRBD1. Germline V CDR1 and CDR2: MDHEN, SYDVKM. The length of the CDR3 is 15 residues. The V segment lost 3 bases and the J segment 1 base; nucleotides outside the gene matches: 2.

The rearrangement links TRBV13 to TRBJ1-3, with 7 bases that match TRBD1. Losses at the gene ends were 10 bases for V and 0 bases for J; bases not matched to a gene: 9. Germline V gene data show CDR1 as PRHDT and CDR2 as FYEKMQ (reference sequence). The CDR3 contains 15 residues. CDR3 protein: CATGTAKNSGNTIYF. The CDR3 nucleotides read TGTGCCACGGGGACAGCAAAGAACTCTGGAAACACCATATATTTT.

J is TRBJ1-5 and V is TRBV18, with unresolved D. V was cut by 6 bases and J by 2 bases, with 14 bases left in between. The CDR3 spans 15 residues. Germline V gene data show CDR1 as KGHSH and CDR2 as LQKENI. The CDR3 region is CASSPAEGRNQPQHF. Here the CDR3 DNA reads TGTGCCAGCTCCCCGGCTGAGGGTCGCAATCAGCCCCAGCATTTT.

The chain has TRBV28 and TRBJ1-4, with TRBD1 matching over 10 bases. J was trimmed by 8 bases and V by 5 bases; bases with no gene match: 5. This CDR3 comprises 14 residues. CDR1 and CDR2 from the germline V gene are MDHEN and SYDVKM. The CDR3 DNA follows: TGTGCCAGCAGTCCGGGACAGGGGAAGGAAAAACTGTTTTTT. It translates to CASSPGQGKEKLFF.

The chain links TRBV19 to TRBJ1-1; 9 bases map to TRBD1. Germline V gene data show CDR1 as LNHDA and CDR2 as SQIVND (reference sequence). The CDR3 extends over 15 amino acids. Trimming removed 7 bases from V and 0 bases from J; junction bases left unmatched: 6. CDR3 coding DNA: TGTGCCAGTATCGACAGGGGGATATTGAACACTGAAGCTTTCTTT. Translation gives CASIDRGILNTEAFF.

V is TRBV18 and J is TRBJ2-3, with D hard to call. Per germline, CDR1 KGHSH and CDR2 LQKENI. This CDR3 region has 18 residues. V lost 0 bases and J 1 base, leaving 17 bases between the germline ends. Here the CDR3 reads CASSPPTGHPQGTDTQYF. The CDR3 nucleotides are TGTGCCAGCTCACCACCAACGGGTCACCCCCAAGGCACAGATACGCAGTATTTT. Based on the CDR3 plus reference TRBV18 and TRBJ2-3, the full variable domain is NAGVMQNPRHLVRRRGQEARLRCSPMKGHSHVYWYRQLPEEGLKFMVYLQKENIIDESGMPKERFSAEFPKEGPSILRIQQVVRGDSAAYFCASSPPTGHPQGTDTQYFGPGTRLTVL.